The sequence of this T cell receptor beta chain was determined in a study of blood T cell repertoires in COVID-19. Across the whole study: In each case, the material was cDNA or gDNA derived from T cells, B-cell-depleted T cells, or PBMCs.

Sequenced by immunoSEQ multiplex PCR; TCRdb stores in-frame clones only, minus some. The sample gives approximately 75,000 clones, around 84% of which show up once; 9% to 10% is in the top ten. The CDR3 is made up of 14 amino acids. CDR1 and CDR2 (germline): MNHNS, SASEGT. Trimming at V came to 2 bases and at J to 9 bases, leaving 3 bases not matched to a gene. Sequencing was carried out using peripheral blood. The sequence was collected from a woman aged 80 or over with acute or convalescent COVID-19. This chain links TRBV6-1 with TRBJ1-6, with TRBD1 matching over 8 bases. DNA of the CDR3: TGTGCCAGCAGTGAACAGGGGGCTGGTTCACCCCTCCACTTT. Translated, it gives CASSEQGAGSPLHF.